This T cell receptor (beta chain) is from a study of shared clonotypes between healthy human individuals. Study overall: The study drew on two women and a few men aged 18 to 49 as donors.

Each subset's genomic DNA was shared equally among a number of immunoSEQ plates. Sequencing used immunoSEQ multiplex PCR; TCRdb keeps in-frame clones, though not all of them. The sample includes 2.5 million or so clones, around 90% of them seen just once. The sequence derives from a man aged 18 to 29 in good health. Sample: naive CD4+ T cells sorted from blood. The subset denotes: CD45RA+ positively selected.

CDR3 DNA sequence: TGTGCCATCAGTCCCTCCGGGACTGGAAACGTCGAGCAGTACTTC. Its translation: CAISPSGTGNVEQYF. The gene calls are TRBV10-3 and TRBJ2-7; D is perhaps TRBD2 (6 bases). The V gene lost 5 bases and the J gene lost 6 bases, with 20 bases spanning the gap. The length of the CDR3 is 15 residues. Looked up from germline, CDR1 is ENHRY and CDR2 is SYGVKD.